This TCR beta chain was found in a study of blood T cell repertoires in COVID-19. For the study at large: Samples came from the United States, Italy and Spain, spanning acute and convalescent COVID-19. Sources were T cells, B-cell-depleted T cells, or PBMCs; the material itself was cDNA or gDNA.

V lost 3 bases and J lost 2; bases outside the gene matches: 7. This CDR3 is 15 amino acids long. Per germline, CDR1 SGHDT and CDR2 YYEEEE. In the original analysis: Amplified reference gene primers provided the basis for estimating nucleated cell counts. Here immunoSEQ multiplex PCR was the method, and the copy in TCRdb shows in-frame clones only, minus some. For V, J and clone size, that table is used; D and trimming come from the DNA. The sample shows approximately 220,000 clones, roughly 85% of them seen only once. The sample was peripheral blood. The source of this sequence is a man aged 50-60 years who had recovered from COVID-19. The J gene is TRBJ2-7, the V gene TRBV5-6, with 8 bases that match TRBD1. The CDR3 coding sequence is TGTGCCAGCAGCTCTAGAGGACAGGGCCCCTACGAGCAGTACTTC. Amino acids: CASSSRGQGPYEQYF.